Listed below are T cell receptor beta chains from one sample, sequenced in a study of cytomegalovirus exposure and HLA in healthy donors. TCRdb keeps only in-frame clones here, not all; method: immunoSEQ multiplex PCR. This repertoire shows more than 150,000 clones, 82% found once; its top ten account for approximately 1.5%. Sequenced sample: PBMCs. The receptor source for this set is a man aged 35 to 55 in good health and CMV-seronegative. The CDR3 runs from the conserved cysteine through the conserved F or W. D genes are given only for firm matches. For some rows the clone size is stated as once, few or many, or as a class when expanded; others skip it.

clone size: -; V gene: TRBV19; J gene: TRBJ2-7; D gene: TRBD1; CDR3 DNA: TGTGCCAGTAGTCCTGGGACAGATTACGAGCAGTACTTC; CDR3 protein: CASSPGTDYEQYF
clone size: -; V gene: TRBV28; J gene: TRBJ1-1; D gene: TRBD1; CDR3 DNA: TGTGCCAGCAGTTTAAGGTACAGGGGAGCTTTCTTT; CDR3 protein: CASSLRYRGAFF
clone size: -; V gene: TRBV6-1; J gene: TRBJ2-7; D gene: -; CDR3 DNA: TGTGCCAGCAGGGGGCCAGGCTACGAGCAGTACTTC; CDR3 protein: CASRGPGYEQYF
clone size: -; V gene: TRBV9; J gene: TRBJ2-5; D gene: -; CDR3 DNA: TGTGCCAGCAGCGGCGCACAGGGTTTTGAGACCCAGTACTTC; CDR3 protein: CASSGAQGFETQYF
clone size: -; V gene: TRBV28; J gene: TRBJ2-7; D gene: TRBD2; CDR3 DNA: TGTGCCAGCAGTTTTGGGGGAGCTAGCGGGAGGCGGGTTCAGTACTTC; CDR3 protein: CASSFGGASGRRVQYF
clone size: once; V gene: TRBV2; J gene: TRBJ1-2; D gene: TRBD1; CDR3 DNA: TGTGCCAGCAGCCCCGACAGGGCTGTACTCTATGGCTACACCTTC; CDR3 protein: CASSPDRAVLYGYTF
clone size: -; V gene: TRBV5-1; J gene: TRBJ2-6; D gene: TRBD1; CDR3 DNA: TGCGCCAGCAGCTTGGATTTCGGACAGGGAGTATCAGGGGCCAACGTCCTGACTTTC; CDR3 protein: CASSLDFGQGVSGANVLTF
clone size: -; V gene: TRBV19; J gene: TRBJ2-6; D gene: TRBD2; CDR3 DNA: TGTGCCAGTAGGGGAACTAGCGGGAGGAGTGGGGCCAACGTCCTGACTTTC; CDR3 protein: CASRGTSGRSGANVLTF
clone size: -; V gene: TRBV19; J gene: TRBJ1-2; D gene: -; CDR3 DNA: TGTGCCAGTAGTATAGGGAGACCTTACTATGGCTACACCTTC; CDR3 protein: CASSIGRPYYGYTF
clone size: -; V gene: TRBV7-3; J gene: TRBJ1-2; D gene: TRBD1; CDR3 DNA: TGTGCCAGCAGCGCAAAGACAGGGACGGCCATCGATGGCTACACCTTC; CDR3 protein: CASSAKTGTAIDGYTF
clone size: -; V gene: TRBV28; J gene: TRBJ1-1; D gene: TRBD1; CDR3 DNA: TGTGCCAGCAGTTTGACAGGGGCGCGTACTGAAGCTTTCTTT; CDR3 protein: CASSLTGARTEAFF
clone size: -; V gene: TRBV7-7; J gene: TRBJ2-1; D gene: TRBD1; CDR3 DNA: TGTGCTAGCAGCTTTAGACAGGGGGCTTACAATGAGCAGTTCTTC; CDR3 protein: CASSFRQGAYNEQFF
clone size: -; V gene: TRBV9; J gene: TRBJ2-2; D gene: TRBD2; CDR3 DNA: TGTGCCAGCAGCGCCCTAGCGGGGGGGCGTAACGGGGAGCTGTTTTTT; CDR3 protein: CASSALAGGRNGELFF
clone size: -; V gene: TRBV9; J gene: TRBJ2-1; D gene: TRBD1; CDR3 DNA: TGTGCCAGCAGCGTTACCGGGACAGGGGCGGTGGATGAGCAGTTCTTC; CDR3 protein: CASSVTGTGAVDEQFF
clone size: -; V gene: TRBV29-1; J gene: TRBJ2-3; D gene: -; CDR3 DNA: TGCAGCGTTGCTCTCGGCACAGATACGCAGTATTTT; CDR3 protein: CSVALGTDTQYF
clone size: -; V gene: TRBV15; J gene: TRBJ2-7; D gene: -; CDR3 DNA: TGTGCCACCAGCAGAGATGGGGGCTACTCCTACGAGCAGTACTTC; CDR3 protein: CATSRDGGYSYEQYF
clone size: -; V gene: TRBV28; J gene: TRBJ1-2; D gene: -; CDR3 DNA: TGTGCCAGCAGTCAACAGAATAATTTTGGCTACACCTTC; CDR3 protein: CASSQQNNFGYTF
clone size: -; V gene: TRBV2; J gene: TRBJ1-5; D gene: TRBD1; CDR3 DNA: TGTGCCAGCAGTGGCACAGGGGGTAATCAGCCCCAGCATTTT; CDR3 protein: CASSGTGGNQPQHF
clone size: once; V gene: TRBV5-1; J gene: TRBJ2-1; D gene: TRBD2; CDR3 DNA: TGCGCCAGCAGCGAGGGACTAGCGGGGGCACGCCAGTTCTTC; CDR3 protein: CASSEGLAGARQFF
clone size: -; V gene: TRBV6-1; J gene: TRBJ2-5; D gene: -; CDR3 DNA: TGTGCCAGCAGTGTGGGGGGAGCAGGTCCCTCGGAGACCCAATACTTC; CDR3 protein: CASSVGGAGPSETQYF
clone size: -; V gene: TRBV28; J gene: TRBJ2-1; D gene: -; CDR3 DNA: TGTGCCAGCAGTTGGGAGAGGTGGTACAATGAGCAGTTCTTC; CDR3 protein: CASSWERWYNEQFF
clone size: few; V gene: TRBV2; J gene: TRBJ1-2; D gene: TRBD1; CDR3 DNA: TGTGCCAGCAGTTATGGGACAGGGGACTATGGCTACACCTTC; CDR3 protein: CASSYGTGDYGYTF
clone size: -; V gene: TRBV30; J gene: TRBJ2-6; D gene: -; CDR3 DNA: TGTGCCTGGAGTGTAAGGAGGCTTAACTCTGGGGCCAACGTCCTGACTTTC; CDR3 protein: CAWSVRRLNSGANVLTF
clone size: -; V gene: TRBV30; J gene: TRBJ1-1; D gene: TRBD1; CDR3 DNA: TGTGCCTGGTCCTGGGACAGGGGGTATGTTGAAGCTTTCTTT; CDR3 protein: CAWSWDRGYVEAFF
clone size: -; V gene: TRBV11-3; J gene: TRBJ2-4; D gene: -; CDR3 DNA: TGTGCCAGCAGCCTACGCCGGGACTCCGGAAACATTCAGTACTTC; CDR3 protein: CASSLRRDSGNIQYF
clone size: -; V gene: TRBV7-6; J gene: TRBJ2-6; D gene: -; CDR3 DNA: TGTGCCAGCAGCTTAAACGGGGGGCTCGGGGCCAACGTCCTGACTTTC; CDR3 protein: CASSLNGGLGANVLTF
clone size: -; V gene: TRBV7-6; J gene: TRBJ2-3; D gene: TRBD1; CDR3 DNA: TGTGCCAGCAGCTTAGCTTCGACAGGGGTCCCAGATACGCAGTATTTT; CDR3 protein: CASSLASTGVPDTQYF
clone size: -; V gene: TRBV27; J gene: TRBJ2-3; D gene: TRBD1; CDR3 DNA: TGTGCCACCGGCGACAGGGGATCGAATACGCAGTATTTT; CDR3 protein: CATGDRGSNTQYF
clone size: -; V gene: TRBV11-2; J gene: TRBJ1-2; D gene: -; CDR3 DNA: TGTGCCAGCAGCTTAGTCCTGACAGCTAACTATGGCTACACCTTC; CDR3 protein: CASSLVLTANYGYTF
clone size: -; V gene: TRBV6-6; J gene: TRBJ2-7; D gene: -; CDR3 DNA: TGTGCCAGCAGTTACTCAGTCGGTAGCTCCTACGAGCAGTACTTC; CDR3 protein: CASSYSVGSSYEQYF
clone size: -; V gene: TRBV6-5; J gene: TRBJ2-1; D gene: TRBD2; CDR3 DNA: TGTGTCAGCAGTTCCCGCCAGCGGGGGTTGAACAATGAGCAGTTCTTC; CDR3 protein: CVSSSRQRGLNNEQFF
clone size: -; V gene: TRBV5-1; J gene: TRBJ2-3; D gene: -; CDR3 DNA: TGCGCCAGCAGCTTGGCCCCGAGGAGCACAGATACGCAGTATTTT; CDR3 protein: CASSLAPRSTDTQYF
clone size: -; V gene: TRBV6-6; J gene: TRBJ2-1; D gene: TRBD1; CDR3 DNA: TGTGCCAGCAGGGGGCAGGGGGACTACAATGAGCAGTTCTTC; CDR3 protein: CASRGQGDYNEQFF
clone size: -; V gene: TRBV4-2; J gene: TRBJ1-1; D gene: -; CDR3 DNA: TGTGCCAGCAGCCAACCTGGGGGGGCGGCAACCGGGACTGAAGCTTTCTTT; CDR3 protein: CASSQPGGAATGTEAFF
clone size: -; V gene: TRBV12-5; J gene: TRBJ2-5; D gene: TRBD1; CDR3 DNA: TGTGCTAGTGGTTACGACAGGGCTGGAGAGACCCAGTACTTC; CDR3 protein: CASGYDRAGETQYF
clone size: few; V gene: TRBV29-1; J gene: TRBJ1-2; D gene: TRBD1; CDR3 DNA: TGCAGCGTTGGAGACGAACAGGGGTATCATGGCTACACCTTC; CDR3 protein: CSVGDEQGYHGYTF
clone size: -; V gene: TRBV4-3; J gene: TRBJ1-3; D gene: -; CDR3 DNA: TGCGCCAGCAGCCAAGACTACTCCGGCTCTGGAAACACCATATATTTT; CDR3 protein: CASSQDYSGSGNTIYF
clone size: -; V gene: TRBV4-1; J gene: TRBJ2-3; D gene: -; CDR3 DNA: TGCGCCAGCAGCCAAGTCGGGGCAGGGGTGGCAGATACGCAGTATTTT; CDR3 protein: CASSQVGAGVADTQYF
clone size: -; V gene: TRBV30; J gene: TRBJ1-3; D gene: TRBD1; CDR3 DNA: TGTGCCTGGGGGGGCCCGGGACAGGGGGCCACCATATATTTT; CDR3 protein: CAWGGPGQGATIYF
clone size: -; V gene: TRBV4-3; J gene: TRBJ2-3; D gene: TRBD1; CDR3 DNA: TGCGCCAGCCTACTCGACCGGGACAGGGACACAGATACGCAGTATTTT; CDR3 protein: CASLLDRDRDTDTQYF
clone size: -; V gene: TRBV4-3; J gene: TRBJ2-7; D gene: -; CDR3 DNA: TGCGCCAGCAGCCAAGAGGTATTGTACCAGGGCTGGTCCTACGAGCAGTACTTC; CDR3 protein: CASSQEVLYQGWSYEQYF
clone size: -; V gene: TRBV5-1; J gene: TRBJ1-1; D gene: TRBD1; CDR3 DNA: TGCGCCAGCAGCCTGGAAATGACAGGGGGCGATGGTGAAGCTTTCTTT; CDR3 protein: CASSLEMTGGDGEAFF
clone size: -; V gene: TRBV6-5; J gene: TRBJ2-3; D gene: -; CDR3 DNA: TGTGCCAGCAGTTACAGTCGGGGGGCGCCTTGGGATACGCAGTATTTT; CDR3 protein: CASSYSRGAPWDTQYF
clone size: -; V gene: TRBV21-1; J gene: TRBJ2-3; D gene: -; CDR3 DNA: TGTGCCAGCAGCAGAAAAGCGGGAGACCCCGAGCGAAGTACGCAGTATTTT; CDR3 protein: CASSRKAGDPERSTQYF
clone size: few; V gene: TRBV28; J gene: TRBJ2-3; D gene: TRBD2; CDR3 DNA: TGTGCCAGCAGTTTCGCTAGCGGGAATACGCAGTATTTT; CDR3 protein: CASSFASGNTQYF
clone size: -; V gene: TRBV9; J gene: TRBJ2-1; D gene: -; CDR3 DNA: TGTGCCAGCAGCAAGCGCCATAGCAGGGAAGTGAGACAGTTCTTC; CDR3 protein: CASSKRHSREVRQFF
clone size: -; V gene: TRBV30; J gene: TRBJ1-2; D gene: -; CDR3 DNA: TGTGCCTGGAGCGCCGGACTGTATGGCTACACCTTC; CDR3 protein: CAWSAGLYGYTF
clone size: -; V gene: TRBV7-2; J gene: TRBJ1-2; D gene: TRBD1; CDR3 DNA: TGTGCCAGCAGCTTAGGTACGACAGGGGATGGCTACACCTTC; CDR3 protein: CASSLGTTGDGYTF
clone size: -; V gene: TRBV7-9; J gene: TRBJ2-2; D gene: TRBD2; CDR3 DNA: TGTGCCAGCAGCTCTTGGGGGGGACTAGCTTTGTCCGGGGAGCTGTTTTTT; CDR3 protein: CASSSWGGLALSGELFF
clone size: -; V gene: TRBV4-1; J gene: TRBJ1-6; D gene: -; CDR3 DNA: TGCGCCAGCAGCCTGGGCCCTGGGGCTTCACCCCTCCACTTT; CDR3 protein: CASSLGPGASPLHF